The 27 T cell receptor beta chains in this list originate from one sample, sequenced in a study of blood T cell repertoires in COVID-19. Assay used: immunoSEQ multiplex PCR; TCRdb lists only in-frame clones, some missing. The repertoire has under 200,000 clones, roughly 90% of them found once; the top ten carry about 8.1%. Sequenced input: PBMCs or T cells enriched from blood (not recorded which). The receptors stem from a woman aged 18-29 years who had recovered from COVID-19.

In this sample, this clone turned up once. This sequence joins TRBV6-5 and TRBJ1-1; the D gene is possibly TRBD1 (6 bases). Per the germline V gene, CDR1 is MNHEY and CDR2 is SVGAGI. The CDR3 sequence is 13 residues long. Deletions cut 8 bases from V and 1 base from J, with 11 bases between. The CDR3 DNA reads TGTGCCAGCGAACACAGGGAGAACACTGAAGCTTTCTTT. Translating it yields CASEHRENTEAFF.

V usage is TRBV14 and J usage is TRBJ2-2; TRBD1 is a possible D gene (5 bases). This CDR3 region has 16 residues. V lost 1 base, J lost 7 bases, and 16 bases lay in between. Germline V gene data show CDR1 as SGHDN and CDR2 as FVKESK. The CDR3 loop is CASSQASTGVDGELFF. Written as DNA, the CDR3 is TGTGCCAGCAGCCAAGCTTCTACAGGCGTAGACGGGGAGCTGTTTTTT.

V gene TRBV2 combines with J gene TRBJ1-2, with 7 bases lining up with TRBD1. With V trimmed by 8 bases and J by 8 bases, 5 bases remained unmatched. Germline CDR1 and CDR2: SNHLY and FYNNEI. CDR3 length equals 11 residues. This CDR3 reads CASGTEEGYTF. As DNA, the CDR3 is TGTGCCAGCGGGACAGAGGAAGGCTACACCTTC. The full variable domain, rest sourced from reference TRBV2 and TRBJ1-2, is EPEVTQTPSHQVTQMGQEVILRCVPISNHLYFYWYRQILGQKVEFLVSFYNNEISEKSEIFDDQFSVERPDGSNFTLKIRSTKLEDSAMYFCASGTEEGYTFGSGTRLTVV.

The gene calls are TRBV21-1 and TRBJ1-2. TRBV21-1 is listed as a pseudogene. The CDR3 is made up of 17 amino acids. CDR3 residues: CASIVPGRASTPYGYTF. The CDR3 nucleotides read TGTGCCAGCATCGTACCAGGGAGGGCATCCACGCCCTATGGCTACACCTTC.

The J gene is TRBJ2-1, the V gene TRBV19; 7 bases align to TRBD2. The CDR3 spans 17 residues. Germline V gives CDR1 LNHDA, CDR2 SQIVND (reference sequence). The junction had 8 bases not matched to a gene; V was cut back by 3 bases and J by 0 bases. In DNA form, the CDR3 reads TGTGCCAGTAGTATGAAGGAGACTAGCAGCTCCTACAATGAGCAGTTCTTC. Translating gives CASSMKETSSSYNEQFF.

The V gene is TRBV14, the J gene TRBJ2-3, with 8 bases that match TRBD1. Germline lookup yields CDR1 SGHDN and CDR2 FVKESK. The V gene end was trimmed by 4 bases and the J gene end by 2 bases; junction bases not matched to a gene: 5. The CDR3 spans 15 residues. The CDR3 here is CASSPGQGFTDTQYF. The CDR3 nucleotides read TGTGCCAGCAGCCCTGGACAGGGATTCACAGATACGCAGTATTTT.

This chain links TRBV20-1 with TRBJ1-5; D uncertain. Germline loops: CDR1 DFQATT, CDR2 SNEGSKA (reference sequence). V lost 3 bases, J lost 3 bases, and 9 bases lay in between. The CDR3 sequence is 13 residues long. Written as DNA, the CDR3 is TGCAGTGCTAGTCAAGAGTCCAATCAGCCCCAGCATTTT. This encodes CSASQESNQPQHF.

V usage is TRBV7-6 and J usage is TRBJ2-1; the match to TRBD2 covers 9 bases. Germline assignment: CDR1 SGHVS and CDR2 FNYEAQ. Unmatched junction bases numbered 10, after V lost 1 base and J lost 9 bases. CDR3 length: 16 amino acids. The CDR3 coding sequence is TGTGCCAGCAGCTTAGTTCGAGCGGGGGGTTTTATTGAGCAGTTCTTC. Amino acids: CASSLVRAGGFIEQFF.

This chain joins TRBV18 and TRBJ2-5, with 8 bases aligning to TRBD2. The V gene's germline CDR1 is KGHSH and CDR2 LQKENI. Trimming at V came to 2 bases and at J to 1 base, leaving 15 bases not matched to a gene. This CDR3 has 19 residues. In DNA, the CDR3 is TGTGCCAGCTCACCAAGTTGGAAAGGCGGGGGGAAAATCCAAGAGACCCAGTACTTC. Its protein is CASSPSWKGGGKIQETQYF.

This clone was found once. This rearrangement joins TRBV10-3 to TRBJ2-5; 10 bases map to TRBD1. CDR1 ENHRY and CDR2 SYGVKD come from the germline V gene. J lost 5 bases, V lost 5 bases, and 8 bases had no gene match. The CDR3 consists of 15 residues. The CDR3 spells CAISRGQGGGETQYF. Written as DNA, the CDR3 is TGTGCCATCAGTAGAGGACAGGGGGGTGGTGAGACCCAGTACTTC.

The chain joins TRBV2 to TRBJ1-3, with TRBD1 as a possible D gene (6 bases). Trimming took 5 bases from V and 2 from J, leaving 13 bases between them. The CDR3 sequence is 15 residues long. Germline CDR1 reads SNHLY; CDR2 reads FYNNEI. CDR3 sequence reads: CASSNGQSAGNTIYF. Here the CDR3 DNA reads TGTGCCAGCAGTAACGGACAGAGCGCTGGAAACACCATATATTTT.

The chain uses TRBV18 and TRBJ2-1; possibly TRBD1 for D (6 bases). Trimming cost V 3 bases and J 8 bases, with 17 bases left between them. The CDR3 is made up of 15 amino acids. In germline, CDR1 is KGHSH, CDR2 LQKENI. The CDR3 DNA follows: TGTGCCAGCTCACCTCGGGACACCAGCCGCGATGAGCAGTTCTTC. It codes for CASSPRDTSRDEQFF.

This rearrangement joins TRBV4-2 to TRBJ1-6; D may be TRBD1 (5 bases). The CDR3 loop spans 15 amino acids. The V gene lost 0 bases and the J gene lost 8 bases, with 11 bases spanning the gap. CDR1 and CDR2 from the germline V gene are LGHNA and YNFKEQ. The CDR3 coding sequence is TGTGCCAGCAGCCAAGACCGCGGAGGGGATTCACCCCTCCACTTT. Its protein product is CASSQDRGGDSPLHF.

The chain couples TRBV7-9 to TRBJ2-1; 9 bases fit TRBD2. Germline CDR1 and CDR2: SEHNR and FQNEAQ (reference sequence). Trimming removed 5 bases from V and 9 bases from J; junction bases left unmatched: 20. The CDR3 contains 18 residues. The CDR3 protein is CASSPPPGERGARGEQFF. As DNA, the CDR3 is TGTGCCAGCAGCCCACCCCCCGGAGAGCGGGGGGCGCGGGGTGAGCAGTTCTTC.

CDR3 in amino acids: CASSQEGQIGSEAFF. The CDR3 region has the DNA TGTGCCAGCAGTCAAGAAGGACAGATTGGGTCTGAAGCTTTCTTT. The chain has TRBV2 and TRBJ1-1; TRBD1 might be the D (6 bases). Trimming took off 5 bases at V and 6 bases at J, with 19 bases between the two ends. Germline CDR1 reads SNHLY; CDR2 reads FYNNEI. The CDR3 spans 15 residues. Supplemented by reference TRBV2 and TRBJ1-1, the full variable domain reads EPEVTQTPSHQVTQMGQEVILRCVPISNHLYFYWYRQILGQKVEFLVSFYNNEISEKSEIFDDQFSVERPDGSNFTLKIRSTKLEDSAMYFCASSQEGQIGSEAFFGQGTRLTVV.

The rearrangement joins TRBV28 to TRBJ1-2, with D perhaps matching TRBD1 (5 bases). Germline assignment: CDR1 MDHEN and CDR2 SYDVKM. Trimming removed 6 bases at V and 5 bases at J, with 19 bases between. This CDR3 has 15 residues. CDR3 coding DNA: TGTGCCAGCAGCCGAGGGGACGCGGGACCGTATGGCTACACCTTC. Translating it yields CASSRGDAGPYGYTF.

CDR3 coding DNA: TGTGCCAGCAGTTCGCTAGCGGGGGGGAGCACAGATACGCAGTATTTT. Amino acids: CASSSLAGGSTDTQYF. The chain is built from TRBV6-5 and TRBJ2-3, with 12 bases fitting TRBD2. CDR1 and CDR2 from the germline V gene are MNHEY and SVGAGI. The CDR3 runs to 16 residues. V shed 4 bases and J 0 bases; nucleotides not matched to a gene: 2.

The chain links TRBV29-1 to TRBJ1-4; a possible D gene is TRBD1 (6 bases). V was shortened by 7 bases and J by 5 bases, with 14 bases between the two germline ends. There are 13 residues in the CDR3. CDR1 is SQVTM, CDR2 ANQGSEA, per germline. The CDR3 DNA sequence: TGCAGCGCCCAACGAGGGACAAATGAAAAACTGTTTTTT. Amino acids: CSAQRGTNEKLFF.

This rearrangement joins TRBV4-1 to TRBJ1-1; possibly TRBD1 for D (6 bases). Trimming shortened V by 5 bases and J by 3 bases, and 16 bases separated the two germline ends. Germline V gene data show CDR1 as MGHRA and CDR2 as YSYEKL. This CDR3 spans 15 amino acids. This CDR3 reads CASSAGGGQDTEAFF. DNA for the CDR3: TGCGCCAGCAGCGCAGGCGGGGGGCAGGACACTGAAGCTTTCTTT.

The rearrangement links TRBV12-5 to TRBJ1-1, with D unresolved. The CDR3 length is 13 residues. Germline-derived CDR1 and CDR2 are LGHNT and FRNRAP. V lost 2 bases and J 1 base, leaving 5 bases between the germline ends. The CDR3 spells CASGLKRNTEAFF. As DNA, the CDR3 is TGTGCTAGTGGTTTGAAGAGGAACACTGAAGCTTTCTTT.

The chain couples TRBV24-1 to TRBJ1-2, with 10 bases fitting TRBD1. The V gene end was trimmed by 10 bases and the J gene end by 5 bases; junction bases not matched to a gene: 9. Germline V gives CDR1 KGHDR, CDR2 SFDVKD. This CDR3 has 14 amino acids. Here the CDR3 reads CATIRDRGKYGYTF. DNA for the CDR3: TGTGCCACAATCCGGGACAGGGGAAAATATGGCTACACCTTC.

This chain joins TRBV12-3 or TRBV12-4 and TRBJ1-1; D is perhaps TRBD1 (5 bases). This CDR3 contains 13 residues. V was trimmed by 2 bases and J by 3 bases, leaving 7 bases between them. CDR3 sequence: CASSLKGDTEAFF. The CDR3 DNA sequence: TGTGCCAGCAGTTTAAAAGGGGACACTGAAGCTTTCTTT.

This chain uses TRBV9 with TRBJ1-3; a weak D match, TRBD1 (6 bases). Germline CDR1 is SGDLS and CDR2 is YYNGEE. This CDR3 region has 15 residues. V lost 3 bases and J 1 base, leaving 11 bases between the germline ends. CDR3 sequence (DNA): TGTGCCAGCAGCGCCGGGACAAATTCTGGAAACACCATATATTTT. Translated, it gives CASSAGTNSGNTIYF.

The chain has TRBV2 and TRBJ1-2, with 10 bases identical to TRBD1. The V segment lost 7 bases and the J segment 5 bases; nucleotides outside the gene matches: 7. Germline CDR1 reads SNHLY; CDR2 reads FYNNEI. This CDR3 has 14 residues. The CDR3, as DNA: TGTGCCAGCATCTTGGGGACAGGGGTTTATGGCTACACCTTC. It specifies CASILGTGVYGYTF.

This chain links TRBV5-4 with TRBJ1-2, with a weak D call TRBD1 (5 bases). Per germline, CDR1 SGHNT and CDR2 YYREEE (reference sequence). This CDR3 is 15 amino acids long. V was trimmed by 0 bases and J by 2 bases, leaving 11 bases between them. The CDR3 sequence: CASSLGGDPNYGYTF. In DNA, the CDR3 is TGTGCCAGCAGCTTGGGGGGGGACCCCAACTATGGCTACACCTTC.

V gene TRBV5-6 combines with J gene TRBJ2-2; D not resolved. Germline V CDR1 and CDR2: SGHDT, YYEEEE. The CDR3 is 12 residues long. V was shortened by 2 bases and J by 6 bases, with 5 bases between the two germline ends. CDR3 DNA: TGTGCCAGCAGCTTCGGAGCCGGGGAGCTGTTTTTT. Residues: CASSFGAGELFF.

In DNA form, the CDR3 reads TGTGCCAGCAGTTACGACCCCCCAGGGGACTATGGCTACACCTTC. This translates into CASSYDPPGDYGYTF. The chain uses TRBV2 and TRBJ1-2, with D possibly TRBD1 on 6 matching bases. This CDR3 spans 15 amino acids. Germline V lookup: CDR1 SNHLY, CDR2 FYNNEI. Deletions cut 5 bases from V and 3 bases from J, with 16 bases between.